This T cell receptor beta chain is from a study of regulatory T cells in long-lasting Graves disease. The sample holds many counts of this clonotype. Arm-PCR of CDR3 regions with iRepertoire HTBI primers generated TCR beta libraries. TCRdb called the multiplex PCR reads again in MiXCR, with one record for every CDR3 protein. Of roughly 260,000 distinct CDR3 sequences listed, 18% are singletons. Indicated time point: newly diagnosed GD, antithyroid drugs for less than 3 months. Generation of the TCR library employed RNA extracted from PBMCs. The CDR3 is 14 residues long. Germline V gene lookup returns CDR1 SGHNT and CDR2 YENEEA. V shed 1 base and J shed 3 bases, with 9 bases lying between them. These data were likewise used in another study, on T cells in Graves' hyperthyroidism and ophthalmopathy. That source notes: Diagnoses were established using clinical symptoms, serum thyroxine and TRAb, thyroid ultrasound and orbital computed tomography.

The rearrangement links TRBV11-3 to TRBJ1-1, with D hard to call. This TCR derives from a woman younger than 45 with Graves disease. This sample comprised peripheral blood mononuclear cells (PBMCs), obtained at new diagnosis, from a patient treated with antithyroid drugs. CDR3 sequence: CASSLVGVYTEAFF. CDR3 DNA sequence: TGTGCCAGCAGCTTAGTCGGGGTATACACTGAAGCTTTCTTT.